The clone carrying this TCR beta chain was observed a few times. Antigen: not known. When sampled, the donors appeared nominally healthy, though they likely had unrecorded immune exposures. Amplification used 60 Vbeta primers and 13 Jbeta primers. TCRdb's table, derived via immunoSEQ multiplex PCR, lists solely in-frame clones and lacks some. The table includes fewer than 200,000 clones, approximately 71% detected once. The CDR3 contains 11 residues. The V end was cut by 11 bases, the J end by 5 bases, with 13 bases between. Germline assignment: CDR1 SEHNR and CDR2 FQNEAQ (reference sequence). The data derive from a study of cytomegalovirus exposure and HLA in healthy donors. For the study at large: Early released data comprised about 90 million unique TCRs from HLA-typed donors. Study-level findings and limits: Whilst most TCR sequences proved rare, a subset of public TCRs occurred across many donors. Beyond CMV serostatus, there was no information to go on about immune exposure.

The clonotype originates from a man aged 45-65 years in good health and CMV-seronegative. The sequenced material came from PBMCs. The chain has TRBV7-9 and TRBJ2-7; D is undetermined. The CDR3 DNA sequence: TGTGCCCCACCACCCCGCGACGAGCAGTACTTC. This gives the protein CAPPPRDEQYF. The full variable domain, completed using reference TRBV7-9 and TRBJ2-7, is DTGVSQNPRHKITKRGQNVTFRCDPISEHNRLYWYRQTLGQGPEFLTYFQNEAQLEKSRLLSDRFSAERPKGSFSTLEIQRTEQGDSAMYLCAPPPRDEQYFGPGTRLTVT.